This T cell receptor beta chain was sequenced during a study of Graves' ophthalmopathy and Graves' hyperthyroidism. Amplification of the TCR beta CDR3 regions used RNA transcripts (as template). The library came from an HTBI-primed first-round RT-PCR and a second-round multiplex PCR. One entry per CDR3 protein results from TCRdb running MiXCR on the multiplex PCR reads. The table records some 750,000 distinct CDR3 sequences, approximately 40% of them present only once. An approximately 9.4 ml volume of fresh peripheral blood provided the PBMCs. In its sample, this clonotype was seen many times. Germline V gene lookup returns CDR1 SQVTM and CDR2 ANQGSEA. V lost 4 bases to trimming and J lost 2 bases; unmatched junction nucleotides: 9. This CDR3 contains 15 residues.

Input material: peripheral blood. The chain employs TRBV29-1 and TRBJ1-2, with 8 bases identical to TRBD1. This TCR was sampled from an adult man with Graves' ophthalmopathy. The CDR3 DNA sequence: TGCAGCGTTGTTGTGACAGGGGTTTCGAACTATGGCTACACCTTC. Protein product: CSVVVTGVSNYGYTF. Drawing the rest from reference TRBV29-1 and TRBJ1-2, the complete variable domain is SAVISQKPSRDICQRGTSLTIQCQVDSQVTMMFWYRQQPGQSLTLIATANQGSEATYESGFVIDKFPISRPNLTFSTLTVSNMSPEDSSIYLCSVVVTGVSNYGYTFGSGTRLTVV.